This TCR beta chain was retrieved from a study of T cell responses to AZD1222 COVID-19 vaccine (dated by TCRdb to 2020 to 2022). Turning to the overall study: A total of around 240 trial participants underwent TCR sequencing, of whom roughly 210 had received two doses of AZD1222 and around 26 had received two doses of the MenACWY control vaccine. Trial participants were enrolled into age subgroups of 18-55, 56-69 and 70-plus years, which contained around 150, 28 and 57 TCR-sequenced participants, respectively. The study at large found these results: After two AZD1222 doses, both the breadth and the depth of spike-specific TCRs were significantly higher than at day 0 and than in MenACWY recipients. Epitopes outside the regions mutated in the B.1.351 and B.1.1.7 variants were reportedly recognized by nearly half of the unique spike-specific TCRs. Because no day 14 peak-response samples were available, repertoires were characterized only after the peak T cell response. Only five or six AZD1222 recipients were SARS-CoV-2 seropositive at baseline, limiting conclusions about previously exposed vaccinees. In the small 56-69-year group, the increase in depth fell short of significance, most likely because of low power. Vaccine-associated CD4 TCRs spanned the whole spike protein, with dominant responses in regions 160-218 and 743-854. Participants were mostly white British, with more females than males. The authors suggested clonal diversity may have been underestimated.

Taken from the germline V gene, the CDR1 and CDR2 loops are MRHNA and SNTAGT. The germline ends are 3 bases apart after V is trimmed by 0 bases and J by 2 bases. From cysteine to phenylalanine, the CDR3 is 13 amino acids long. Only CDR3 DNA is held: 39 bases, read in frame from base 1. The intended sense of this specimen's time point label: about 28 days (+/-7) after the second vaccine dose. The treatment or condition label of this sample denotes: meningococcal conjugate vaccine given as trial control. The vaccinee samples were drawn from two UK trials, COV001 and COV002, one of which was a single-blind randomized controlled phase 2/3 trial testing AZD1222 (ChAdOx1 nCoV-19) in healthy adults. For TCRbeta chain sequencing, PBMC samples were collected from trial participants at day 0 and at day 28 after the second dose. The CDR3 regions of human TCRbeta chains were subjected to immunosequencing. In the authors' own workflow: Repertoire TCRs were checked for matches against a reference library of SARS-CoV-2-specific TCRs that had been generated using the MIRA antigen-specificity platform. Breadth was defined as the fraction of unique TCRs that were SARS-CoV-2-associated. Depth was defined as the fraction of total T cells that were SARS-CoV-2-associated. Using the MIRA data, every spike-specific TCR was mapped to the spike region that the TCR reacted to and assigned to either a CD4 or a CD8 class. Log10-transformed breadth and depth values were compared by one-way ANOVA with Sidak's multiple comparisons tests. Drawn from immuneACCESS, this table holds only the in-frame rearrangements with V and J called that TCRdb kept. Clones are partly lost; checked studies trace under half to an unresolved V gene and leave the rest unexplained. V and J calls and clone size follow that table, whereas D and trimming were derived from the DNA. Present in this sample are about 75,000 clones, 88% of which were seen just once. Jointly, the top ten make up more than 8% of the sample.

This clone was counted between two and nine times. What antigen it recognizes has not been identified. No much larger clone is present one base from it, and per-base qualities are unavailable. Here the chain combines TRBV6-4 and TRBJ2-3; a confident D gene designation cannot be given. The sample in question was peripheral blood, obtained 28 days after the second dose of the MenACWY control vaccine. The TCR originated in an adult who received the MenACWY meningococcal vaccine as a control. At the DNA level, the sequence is TGTGCCAGCAGTGACTCTACCACAGATACGCAGTATTTT. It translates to CASSDSTTDTQYF.